This TCR beta chain appears in the sequencing data of a study of cytomegalovirus exposure and HLA in healthy donors. Study-wide background: The roughly 120 validation repertoires matched the roughly 650 first-cohort repertoires in platform, a later analysis reported. Study conclusions and caveats: Usually a TCR sequence was rare, but some public TCRs were found in many donors. Confirmation in vitro established that three CMV-associated chains were specific for CMV antigens. The study put 150 or so TCR beta chains on its list as cytomegalovirus-associated.

This clone was seen a single time. Its specificity is unknown. Using immunoSEQ multiplex PCR, the repertoire was profiled, and TCRdb retains in-frame clones only, with some absent. Of a few hundred thousand clones listed, 70% to 90% are singletons. Germline V gene lookup returns CDR1 MNHEY and CDR2 SMNVEV (reference sequence). The V and J ends lost 7 bases and 2 bases respectively, with 16 bases between them. The CDR3 covers 15 residues. Sequencing used PBMCs. The TCR sequence derives from a man between 25 and 39 years old in good health and CMV-seronegative. This chain connects TRBV27 to TRBJ2-3, with D hard to call. CDR3 residues: CASTWLKDTTDTQYF. In nucleotides, the CDR3 is TGTGCCAGCACGTGGCTAAAAGACACCACAGATACGCAGTATTTT.